The source of this T cell receptor beta chain is a study of identical twins. Study outcomes and limitations: Low generation probability was overrepresented in out-of-frame alpha sequences shared by twins.

There are 15 residues in the CDR3. J gave up 4 bases and V 8 bases, and 11 bases lay outside the gene matches. CDR1 is MNHNS and CDR2 is SASEGT in the germline V gene. There were only healthy Caucasians among the donors. TCRdb independently ran MiXCR on the 5' RACE reads; one entry per CDR3 protein. Seen here are under 800,000 distinct CDR3 sequences, about 20% observed once, and the top ten hold roughly 4%. This clonotype was counted between two and nine times. Its target is unknown. These data were also filed under a second study, of T cells expressing NK-cell markers.

The chain links TRBV6-1 to TRBJ2-7; 10 bases align to TRBD1. Material: PBMCs. The sequence was collected from a woman in her late teens or twenties in good health. The CDR3 region has the DNA TGTGCCAGCGGAGCAACGGGACAGGGGTTGTACGAGCAGTACTTC. It codes for CASGATGQGLYEQYF.